This is a list of T cell receptor beta chains from one sample in a study of T cell responses to AZD1222 COVID-19 vaccine. The assay was immunoSEQ multiplex PCR, and TCRdb's table has in-frame clones only and misses some. The sample contains 190,000 or so clones, 90% to 95% of which appear only once. Specimen: peripheral blood, collected 28 days after the second AZD1222 dose. The receptors were sampled from an adult who received the AZD1222 COVID-19 vaccine. Both conserved end residues are part of each CDR3. D genes are given only for firm matches. The size entry is marked missing in some rows and otherwise reads once, few, many or a size class.

d_call | j_call | v_call | clone_size | cdr3_nt | cdr3_aa
- | TRBJ2-7 | TRBV15 | - | TGTGCCACCAGAGAGGACTACCGCTACGAGCAGTACTTC | CATREDYRYEQYF
- | TRBJ2-7 | TRBV24-1 | once | TGTGCCACCAGTGATTCTTCGGGGTCCAACGAGCAGTACTTC | CATSDSSGSNEQYF
- | TRBJ1-2 | TRBV11-2 | - | TGTGCCAGCAGCCTCTCTGAGGGGCCTGGCTACACCTTC | CASSLSEGPGYTF
- | TRBJ2-3 | TRBV7-3 | - | TGTGCCAGCAGCCAATCCGGGGAGCCCACAGATACGCAGTATTTT | CASSQSGEPTDTQYF
TRBD1 | TRBJ1-4 | TRBV4-1 | - | TGCGCCAGCAGCCAAACCTATCTACAGGGGGCTAATGAAAAACTGTTTTTT | CASSQTYLQGANEKLFF
TRBD2 | TRBJ2-3 | TRBV19 | - | TGTGCCAGTAGTATAGCTAGCGGGCTAGATACGCAGTATTTT | CASSIASGLDTQYF
- | TRBJ2-7 | TRBV11-2 | - | TGTGCCAGCAGCTTAGGGCCGGAGATTCACTACGAGCAGTACTTC | CASSLGPEIHYEQYF
TRBD2 | TRBJ2-3 | TRBV7-2 | - | TGTGCCAGCAGCGCCGGACTAGCGGGCTCTCAAGGTACGCAGTATTTT | CASSAGLAGSQGTQYF
- | TRBJ2-5 | TRBV28 | - | TGTGCCAGCAGTCCCCCCGGGTCGCGGGAGACCCAGTACTTC | CASSPPGSRETQYF
TRBD1 | TRBJ2-7 | TRBV7-2 | - | TGTGCCAGCAGCGACGTGGACGGGACAGGTCGCTACGAGCAGTACTTC | CASSDVDGTGRYEQYF
TRBD2 | TRBJ2-3 | TRBV24-1 | - | TGTGCCACCAGTGATCCACGGACTAGCGGGACCTATACGCAGTATTTT | CATSDPRTSGTYTQYF
TRBD1 | TRBJ1-2 | TRBV11-3 | - | TGTGCCAGCAGCATTACAGGGGGTGGCTACACCTTC | CASSITGGGYTF
TRBD2 | TRBJ2-2 | TRBV18 | once | TGTGCCAGCTCACCAAGTGCTAGCGGGAGCGGGGAGCTGTTTTTT | CASSPSASGSGELFF
TRBD1 | TRBJ1-1 | TRBV6-5 | - | TGTGCCAGCAGTCCGCGGACAGGGTGGGGCACTGAAGCTTTCTTT | CASSPRTGWGTEAFF
- | TRBJ2-5 | TRBV7-9 | - | TGTGCCAGCAGCTTAGATTACAGGGAAGAGACCCAGTACTTC | CASSLDYREETQYF
TRBD2 | TRBJ2-5 | TRBV24-1 | - | TGTGCCACCAGGGCGTCGGGAGGTGAGACCCAGTACTTC | CATRASGGETQYF